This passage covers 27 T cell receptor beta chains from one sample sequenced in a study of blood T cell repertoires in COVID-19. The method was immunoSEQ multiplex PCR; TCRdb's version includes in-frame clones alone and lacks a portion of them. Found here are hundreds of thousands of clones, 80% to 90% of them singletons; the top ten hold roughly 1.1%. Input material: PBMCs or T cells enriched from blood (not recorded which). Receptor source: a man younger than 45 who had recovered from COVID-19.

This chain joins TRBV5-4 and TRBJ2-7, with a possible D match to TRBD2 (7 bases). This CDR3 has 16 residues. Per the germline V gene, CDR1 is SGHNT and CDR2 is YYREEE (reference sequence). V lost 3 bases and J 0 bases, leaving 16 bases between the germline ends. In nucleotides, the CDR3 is TGTGCCAGCAGCTCGGGGGGCAGCGGAAGCTCCTACGAGCAGTACTTC. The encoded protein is CASSSGGSGSSYEQYF.

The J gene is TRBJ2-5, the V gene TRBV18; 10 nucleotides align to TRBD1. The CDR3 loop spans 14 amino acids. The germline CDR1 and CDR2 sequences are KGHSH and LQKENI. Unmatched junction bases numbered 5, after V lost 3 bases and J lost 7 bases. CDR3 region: CASSPGDRGSTQYF. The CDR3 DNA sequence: TGTGCCAGCTCACCGGGGGACAGGGGTTCGACCCAGTACTTC.

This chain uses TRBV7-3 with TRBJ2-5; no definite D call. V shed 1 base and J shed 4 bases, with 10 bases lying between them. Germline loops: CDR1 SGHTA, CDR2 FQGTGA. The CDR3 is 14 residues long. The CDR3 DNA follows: TGTGCCAGCAGCTTAAGAGGAACCCCAGAGACCCAGTACTTC. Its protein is CASSLRGTPETQYF.

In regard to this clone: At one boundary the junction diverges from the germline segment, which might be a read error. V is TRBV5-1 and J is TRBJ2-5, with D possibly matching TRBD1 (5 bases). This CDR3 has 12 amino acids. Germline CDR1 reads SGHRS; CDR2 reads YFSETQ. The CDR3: CASTLGQETQYF. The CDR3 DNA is TGCGCCAGCACCTTGGGGCAGGAGACCCAGTACTTC.

Here the CDR3 DNA reads TGTGCCAGCAGCTTAGCGCAGGCCTTGAACACTGAAGCTTTCTTT. Translation gives CASSLAQALNTEAFF. This sequence joins TRBV7-9 and TRBJ1-1; D gene ambiguous. Germline CDR1 is SEHNR and CDR2 is FQNEAQ (reference sequence). Trimming removed 0 bases at V and 0 bases at J, with 8 bases between. The CDR3 covers 15 residues.

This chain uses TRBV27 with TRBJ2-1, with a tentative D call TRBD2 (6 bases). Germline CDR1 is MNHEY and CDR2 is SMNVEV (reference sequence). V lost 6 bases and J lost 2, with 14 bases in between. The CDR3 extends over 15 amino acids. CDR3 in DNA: TGTGCCAGCAGGAAGCCGGGACTTACCTACAATGAGCAGTTCTTC. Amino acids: CASRKPGLTYNEQFF.

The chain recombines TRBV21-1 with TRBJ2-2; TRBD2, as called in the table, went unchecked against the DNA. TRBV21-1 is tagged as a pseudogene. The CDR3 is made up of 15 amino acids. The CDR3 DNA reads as TGTGCCAGCAGCAATGGGGGGAGGGTAACCGGGGAGCTGTTTTTT. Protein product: CASSNGGRVTGELFF.

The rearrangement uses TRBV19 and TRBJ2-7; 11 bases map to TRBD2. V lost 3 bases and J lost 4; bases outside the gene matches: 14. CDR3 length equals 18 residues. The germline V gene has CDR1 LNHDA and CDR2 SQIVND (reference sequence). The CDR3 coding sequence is TGTGCCAGTAGTATTCGACTAGCGGGACCCGCGGGGGTTTACGAGCAGTACTTC. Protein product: CASSIRLAGPAGVYEQYF.

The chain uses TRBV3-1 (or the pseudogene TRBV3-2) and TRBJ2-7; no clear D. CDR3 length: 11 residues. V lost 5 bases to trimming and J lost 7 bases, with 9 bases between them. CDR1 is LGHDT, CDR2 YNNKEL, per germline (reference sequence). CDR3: CASSDLREQYF. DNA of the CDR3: TGTGCCAGCAGCGACTTACGGGAGCAGTACTTC.

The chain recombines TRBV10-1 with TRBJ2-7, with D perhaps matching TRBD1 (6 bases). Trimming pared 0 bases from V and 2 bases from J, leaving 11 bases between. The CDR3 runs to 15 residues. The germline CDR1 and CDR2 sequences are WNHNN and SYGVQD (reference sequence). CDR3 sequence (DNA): TGCGCCAGCAGTGAGTCAGGGGGTCCGGCCTACGAGCAGTACTTC. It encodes CASSESGGPAYEQYF.

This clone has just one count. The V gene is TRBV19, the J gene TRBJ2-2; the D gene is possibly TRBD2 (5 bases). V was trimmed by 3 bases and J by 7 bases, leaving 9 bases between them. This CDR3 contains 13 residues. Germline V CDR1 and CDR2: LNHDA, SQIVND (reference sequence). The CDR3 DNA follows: TGTGCCAGTAGTATGAGGGTTGGCGGGGAGCTGTTTTTT. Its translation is CASSMRVGGELFF.

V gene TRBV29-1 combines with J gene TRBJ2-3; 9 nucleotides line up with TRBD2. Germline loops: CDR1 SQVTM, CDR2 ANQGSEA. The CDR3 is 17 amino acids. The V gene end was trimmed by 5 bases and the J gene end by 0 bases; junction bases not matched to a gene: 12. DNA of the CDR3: TGCAGCGTTCATCTAGCGGGAAAGCATGCTAGCACAGATACGCAGTATTTT. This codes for CSVHLAGKHASTDTQYF.

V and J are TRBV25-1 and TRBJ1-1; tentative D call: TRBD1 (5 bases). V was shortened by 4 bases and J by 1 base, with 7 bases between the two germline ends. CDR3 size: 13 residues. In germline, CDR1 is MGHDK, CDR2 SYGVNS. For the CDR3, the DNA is TGTGCCAGCAGTGTTAGGGGGAACACTGAAGCTTTCTTT. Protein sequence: CASSVRGNTEAFF.

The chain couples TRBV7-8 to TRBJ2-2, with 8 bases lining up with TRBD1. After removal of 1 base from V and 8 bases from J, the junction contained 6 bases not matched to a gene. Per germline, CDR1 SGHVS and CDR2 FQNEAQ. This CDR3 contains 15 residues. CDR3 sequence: CASSLVWTGTGELFF. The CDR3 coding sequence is TGTGCCAGCAGCTTAGTCTGGACAGGGACAGGGGAGCTGTTTTTT.

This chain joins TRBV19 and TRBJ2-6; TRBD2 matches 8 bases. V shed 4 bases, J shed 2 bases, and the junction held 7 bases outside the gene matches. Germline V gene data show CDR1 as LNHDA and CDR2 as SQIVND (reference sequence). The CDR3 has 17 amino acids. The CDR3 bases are TGTGCCAGTAGTAGGACTAGCTCGAGAGCTGGGGCCAACGTCCTGACTTTC. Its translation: CASSRTSSRAGANVLTF.

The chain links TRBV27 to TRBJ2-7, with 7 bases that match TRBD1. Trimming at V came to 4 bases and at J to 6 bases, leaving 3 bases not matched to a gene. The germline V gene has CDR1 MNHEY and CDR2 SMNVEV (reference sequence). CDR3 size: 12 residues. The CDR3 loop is CASSSPGGEQYF. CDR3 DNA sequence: TGTGCCAGCAGTTCCCCAGGGGGCGAGCAGTACTTC.

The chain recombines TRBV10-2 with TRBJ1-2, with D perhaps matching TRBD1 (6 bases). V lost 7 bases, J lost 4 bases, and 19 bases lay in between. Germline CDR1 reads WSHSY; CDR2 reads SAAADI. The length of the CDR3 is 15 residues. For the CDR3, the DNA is TGCGCCAGCATCTCTGGACAGACACGTTCCTATGGCTACACCTTC. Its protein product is CASISGQTRSYGYTF.

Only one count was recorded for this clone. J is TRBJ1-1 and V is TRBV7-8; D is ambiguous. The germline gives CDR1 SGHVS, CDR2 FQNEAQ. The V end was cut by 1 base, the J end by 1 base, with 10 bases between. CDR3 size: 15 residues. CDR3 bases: TGTGCCAGCAGCTTAGGTCCGGCAGGGAACACTGAAGCTTTCTTT. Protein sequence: CASSLGPAGNTEAFF.

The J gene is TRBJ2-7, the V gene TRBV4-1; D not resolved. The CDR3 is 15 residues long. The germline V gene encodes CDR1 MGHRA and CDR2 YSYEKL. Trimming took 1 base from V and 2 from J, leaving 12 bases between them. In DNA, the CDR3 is TGCGCCAGCAGCCAAGCCTACAGTGGTGCCTACGAGCAGTACTTC. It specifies CASSQAYSGAYEQYF.

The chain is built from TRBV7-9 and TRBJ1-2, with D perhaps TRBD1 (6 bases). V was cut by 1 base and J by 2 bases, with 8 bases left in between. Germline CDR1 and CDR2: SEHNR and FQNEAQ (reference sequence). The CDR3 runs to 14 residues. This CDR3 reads CASSLETGNYGYTF. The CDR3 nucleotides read TGTGCCAGCAGCTTAGAGACAGGCAACTATGGCTACACCTTC.

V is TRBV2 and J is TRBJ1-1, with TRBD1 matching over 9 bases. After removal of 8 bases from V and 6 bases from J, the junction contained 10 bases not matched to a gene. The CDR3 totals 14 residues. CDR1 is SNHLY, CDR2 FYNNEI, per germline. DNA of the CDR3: TGTGCCAGCGGATCCGGGACAGGGTCGTCTGAAGCTTTCTTT. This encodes CASGSGTGSSEAFF.

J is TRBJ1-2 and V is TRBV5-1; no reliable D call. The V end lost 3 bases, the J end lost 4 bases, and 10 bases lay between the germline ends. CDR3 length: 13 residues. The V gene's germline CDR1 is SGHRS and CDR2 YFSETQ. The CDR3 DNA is TGCGCCAGCAGCTCGACAAGTATCTATGGCTACACCTTC. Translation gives CASSSTSIYGYTF.

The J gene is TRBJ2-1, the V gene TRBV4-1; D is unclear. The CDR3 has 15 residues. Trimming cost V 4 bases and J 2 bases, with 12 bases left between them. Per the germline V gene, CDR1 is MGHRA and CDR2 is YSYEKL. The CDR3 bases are TGCGCCAGCAGCCTAGGCGGATATACCTACAATGAGCAGTTCTTC. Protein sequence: CASSLGGYTYNEQFF.

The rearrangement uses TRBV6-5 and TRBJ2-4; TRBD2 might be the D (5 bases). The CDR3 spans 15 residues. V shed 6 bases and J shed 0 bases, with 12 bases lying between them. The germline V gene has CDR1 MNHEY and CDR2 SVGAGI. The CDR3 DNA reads TGTGCCAGCAGCCCCAGGACTGTAGCCAAAAACATTCAGTACTTC. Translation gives CASSPRTVAKNIQYF.

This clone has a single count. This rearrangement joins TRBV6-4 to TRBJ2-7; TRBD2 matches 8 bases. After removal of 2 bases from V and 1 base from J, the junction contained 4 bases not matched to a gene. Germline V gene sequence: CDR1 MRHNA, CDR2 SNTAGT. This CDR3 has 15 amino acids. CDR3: CASSDGSGDSYEQYF. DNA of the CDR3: TGTGCCAGCAGTGACGGTAGCGGGGATTCCTACGAGCAGTACTTC.

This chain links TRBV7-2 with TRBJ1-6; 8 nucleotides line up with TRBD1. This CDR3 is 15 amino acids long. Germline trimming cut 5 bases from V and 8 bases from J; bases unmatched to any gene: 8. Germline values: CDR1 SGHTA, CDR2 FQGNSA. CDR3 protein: CASSPGQVGDSPLHF. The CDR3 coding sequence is TGTGCCAGCAGCCCGGGACAGGTCGGGGATTCACCCCTCCACTTT.

The CDR3 protein is CASSLVGGRAGDTQYF. In DNA, the CDR3 is TGTGCCAGCAGCTTAGTGGGCGGGAGGGCCGGAGATACGCAGTATTTT. This chain uses TRBV11-2 with TRBJ2-3, with 9 positions matching TRBD2. V shed 1 base, J shed 5 bases, and the junction held 7 bases outside the gene matches. CDR3 size: 16 residues. Germline V gives CDR1 SGHAT, CDR2 FQNNGV.